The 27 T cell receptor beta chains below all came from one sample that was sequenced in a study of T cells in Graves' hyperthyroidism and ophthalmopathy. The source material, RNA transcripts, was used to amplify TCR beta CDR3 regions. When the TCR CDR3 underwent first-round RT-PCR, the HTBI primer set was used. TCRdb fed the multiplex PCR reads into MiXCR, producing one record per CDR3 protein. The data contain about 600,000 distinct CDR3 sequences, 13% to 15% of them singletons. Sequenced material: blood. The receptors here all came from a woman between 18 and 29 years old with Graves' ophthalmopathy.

CDR3 loop: CASSPPSSGSSETQYF. CDR3 bases: TGTGCCAGCAGCCCGCCGTCTAGCGGGAGTTCGGAGACCCAGTACTTC. The J gene is TRBJ2-5, the V gene TRBV5-4; TRBD2 matches 10 bases. V was clipped by 4 bases and J by 5 bases; unmatched bases: 11. There are 16 residues in the CDR3. Germline lookup yields CDR1 SGHNT and CDR2 YYREEE (reference sequence).

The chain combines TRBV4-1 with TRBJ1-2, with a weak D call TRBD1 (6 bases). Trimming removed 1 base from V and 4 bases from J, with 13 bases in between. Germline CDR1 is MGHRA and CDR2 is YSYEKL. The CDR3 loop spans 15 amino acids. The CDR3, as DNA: TGCGCCAGCAGCCAAGCCTCACAGGGAACCTATGGCTACACCTTC. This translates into CASSQASQGTYGYTF.

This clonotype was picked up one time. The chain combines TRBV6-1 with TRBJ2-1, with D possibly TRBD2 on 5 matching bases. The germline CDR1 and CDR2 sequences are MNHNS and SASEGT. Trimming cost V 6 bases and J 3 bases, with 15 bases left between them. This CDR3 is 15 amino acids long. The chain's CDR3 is CASRPEGNYYNEQFF. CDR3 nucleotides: TGTGCCAGCAGGCCCGAGGGTAACTACTACAATGAGCAGTTCTTC.

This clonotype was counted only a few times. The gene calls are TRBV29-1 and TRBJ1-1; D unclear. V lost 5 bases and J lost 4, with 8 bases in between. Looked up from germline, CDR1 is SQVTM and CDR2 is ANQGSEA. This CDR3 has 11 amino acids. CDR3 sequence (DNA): TGCAGCGTTTCTCCGGGCACTGAAGCTTTCTTT. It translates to CSVSPGTEAFF.

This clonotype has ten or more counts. The CDR3 bases are TGTGCCAGCAGCTTGGGGACGACAGGGGTGGGCACTGAAGCTTTCTTT. The encoded protein is CASSLGTTGVGTEAFF. The chain links TRBV5-5 to TRBJ1-1, with 8 bases that match TRBD1. CDR1 is SGHKS and CDR2 is YYEKEE in the germline V gene (reference sequence). This CDR3 comprises 16 residues. Trimming at V came to 0 bases and at J to 4 bases, leaving 8 bases not matched to a gene.

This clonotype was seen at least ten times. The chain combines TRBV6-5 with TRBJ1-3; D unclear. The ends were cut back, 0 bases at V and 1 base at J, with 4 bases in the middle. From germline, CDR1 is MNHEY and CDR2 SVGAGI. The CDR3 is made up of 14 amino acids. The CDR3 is CASSYSESGNTIYF. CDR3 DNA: TGTGCCAGCAGTTACTCGGAATCTGGAAACACCATATATTTT.

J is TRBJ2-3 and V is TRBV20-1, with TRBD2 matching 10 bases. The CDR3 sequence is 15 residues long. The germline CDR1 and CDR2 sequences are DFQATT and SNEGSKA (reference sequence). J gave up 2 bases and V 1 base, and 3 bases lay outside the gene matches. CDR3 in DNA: TGCAGTGCTAGAGGACTAGCGGGTACCACAGATACGCAGTATTTT. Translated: CSARGLAGTTDTQYF.

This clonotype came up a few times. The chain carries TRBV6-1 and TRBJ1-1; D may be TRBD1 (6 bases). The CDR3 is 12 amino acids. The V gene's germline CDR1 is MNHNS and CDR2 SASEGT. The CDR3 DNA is TGTGTCACAGGGTCGGGAGGGACTGAAGCTTTCTTT. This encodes CVTGSGGTEAFF.

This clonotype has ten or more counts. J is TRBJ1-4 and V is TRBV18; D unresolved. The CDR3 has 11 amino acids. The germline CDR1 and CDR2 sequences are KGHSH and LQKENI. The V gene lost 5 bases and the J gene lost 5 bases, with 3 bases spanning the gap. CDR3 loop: CASSSNEKLFF. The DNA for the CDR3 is TGTGCCAGCTCATCCAATGAAAAACTGTTTTTT.

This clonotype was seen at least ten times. CDR3 region: CASSYDGTYEQYF. Written as DNA, the CDR3 is TGTGCCAGCAGTTACGACGGAACCTACGAGCAGTACTTC. The chain uses TRBV6-2 or TRBV6-3 and TRBJ2-7; D remains ambiguous. V gave up 2 bases and J gave up 2 bases, with 7 bases separating them. The CDR3 loop spans 13 amino acids. Germline CDR1 reads MNHEY; CDR2 reads SVGEGT.

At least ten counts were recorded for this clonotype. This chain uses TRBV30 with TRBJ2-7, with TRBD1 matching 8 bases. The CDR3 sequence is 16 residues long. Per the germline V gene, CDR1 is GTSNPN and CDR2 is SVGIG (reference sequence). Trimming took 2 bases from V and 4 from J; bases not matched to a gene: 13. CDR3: CAWSHSAGTGPYEQYF. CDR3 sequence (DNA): TGTGCCTGGAGTCATTCAGCCGGGACAGGACCTTACGAGCAGTACTTC.

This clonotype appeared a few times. This CDR3 is CSATDRVGEWWTEAFF. As DNA, the CDR3 is TGCAGTGCTACCGACAGGGTCGGGGAGTGGTGGACTGAAGCTTTCTTT. V is TRBV20-1 and J is TRBJ1-1, with 7 positions matching TRBD1. Germline CDR1 DFQATT, CDR2 SNEGSKA (reference sequence). The CDR3 loop spans 16 amino acids. With 4 bases clipped from V and 5 bases from J, the junction kept 16 bases outside the gene matches.

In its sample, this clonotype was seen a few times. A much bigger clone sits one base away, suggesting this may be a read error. The CDR3 is CASSDSGTGGAGEQYF. The CDR3 nucleotides read TGTGCCAGCAGTGACTCAGGGACAGGAGGAGCAGGGGAGCAGTACTTC. The chain couples TRBV27 to TRBJ2-7; 8 nucleotides match TRBD1. V was pared by 5 bases and J by 7 bases, with 16 bases of the junction left unmatched. Per germline, CDR1 MNHEY and CDR2 SMNVEV (reference sequence). This CDR3 region has 16 residues.

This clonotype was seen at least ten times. Written as DNA, the CDR3 is TGTGCCAGCAGCTTGGCCAGTGGCATCTACGAGCAGTACTTC. It encodes CASSLASGIYEQYF. The V call is TRBV5-5, the J call TRBJ2-7, with no clear D. Germline CDR1 reads SGHKS; CDR2 reads YYEKEE (reference sequence). The CDR3 totals 14 residues. Trimming took 0 bases from V and 3 from J, leaving 10 bases between them.

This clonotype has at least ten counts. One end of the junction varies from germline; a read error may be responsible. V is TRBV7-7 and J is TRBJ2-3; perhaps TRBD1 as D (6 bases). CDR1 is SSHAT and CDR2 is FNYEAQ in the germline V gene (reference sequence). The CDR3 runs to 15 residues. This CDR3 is CASSPQQGWADTQYF. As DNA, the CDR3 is TGTGCTAGCAGCCCACAACAGGGCTGGGCAGATACGCAGTATTTT.

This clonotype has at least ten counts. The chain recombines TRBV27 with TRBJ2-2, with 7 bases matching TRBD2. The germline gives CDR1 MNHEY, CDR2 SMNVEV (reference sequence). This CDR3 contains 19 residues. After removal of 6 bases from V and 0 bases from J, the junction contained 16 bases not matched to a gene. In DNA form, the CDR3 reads TGTGCCAGCAGCCGAGCGGGGACCGGCGGGGGAACGAACACCGGGGAGCTGTTTTTT. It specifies CASSRAGTGGGTNTGELFF.

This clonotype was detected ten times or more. CDR3 sequence reads: CASTTSSLHSGNTIYF. The DNA of the CDR3 is TGTGCCAGCACCACATCCAGCCTGCACTCTGGAAACACCATATATTTT. The chain employs TRBV11-2 and TRBJ1-3; D gene unclear. The ends were cut back, 7 bases at V and 0 bases at J, with 16 bases in the middle. The CDR3 consists of 16 residues. Germline CDR1 is SGHAT and CDR2 is FQNNGV.

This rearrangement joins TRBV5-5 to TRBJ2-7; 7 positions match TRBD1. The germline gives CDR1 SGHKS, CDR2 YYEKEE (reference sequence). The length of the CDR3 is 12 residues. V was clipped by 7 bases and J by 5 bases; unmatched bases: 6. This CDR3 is CASQLGGDEQYF. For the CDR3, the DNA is TGTGCCAGCCAATTAGGGGGCGACGAGCAGTACTTC.

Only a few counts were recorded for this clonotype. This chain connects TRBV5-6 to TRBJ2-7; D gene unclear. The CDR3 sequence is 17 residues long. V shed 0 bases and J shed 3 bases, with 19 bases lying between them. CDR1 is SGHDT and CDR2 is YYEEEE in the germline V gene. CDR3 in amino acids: CASSLAPGSLLYYEQYF. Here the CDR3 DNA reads TGTGCCAGCAGCTTGGCCCCGGGTTCCCTTCTCTACTACGAGCAGTACTTC. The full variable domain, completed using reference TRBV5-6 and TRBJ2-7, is DAGVTQSPTHLIKTRGQQVTLRCSPKSGHDTVSWYQQALGQGPQFIFQYYEEEERQRGNFPDRFSGHQFPNYSSELNVNALLLGDSALYLCASSLAPGSLLYYEQYFGPGTRLTVT.

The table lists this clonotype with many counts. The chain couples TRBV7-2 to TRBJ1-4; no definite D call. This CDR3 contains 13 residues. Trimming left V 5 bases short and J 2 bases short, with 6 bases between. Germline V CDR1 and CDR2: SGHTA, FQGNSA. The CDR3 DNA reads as TGTGCCAGCAGCACGCGGACTAATGAAAAACTGTTTTTT. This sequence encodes CASSTRTNEKLFF.

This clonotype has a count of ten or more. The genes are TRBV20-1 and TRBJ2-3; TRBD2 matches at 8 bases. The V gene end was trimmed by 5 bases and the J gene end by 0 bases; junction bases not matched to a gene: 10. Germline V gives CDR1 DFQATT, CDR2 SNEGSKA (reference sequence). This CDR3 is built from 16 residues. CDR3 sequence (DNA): TGCAGTGCTCGACGGGGGGGTTGGACTAGCACAGATACGCAGTATTTT. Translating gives CSARRGGWTSTDTQYF.

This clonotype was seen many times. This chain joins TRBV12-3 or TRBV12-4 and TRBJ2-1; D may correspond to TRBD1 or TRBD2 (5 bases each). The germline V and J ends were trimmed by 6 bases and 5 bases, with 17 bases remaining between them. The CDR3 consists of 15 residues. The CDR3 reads CASRSPGTGNNEQFF. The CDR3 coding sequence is TGTGCCAGCAGGTCTCCCGGGACGGGCAACAATGAGCAGTTCTTC.

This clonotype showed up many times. The CDR3 loop reads CASGTQTTSGSPYEQYF. CDR3 nucleotide sequence: TGTGCCAGCGGGACCCAAACGACTAGCGGGAGCCCCTACGAGCAGTACTTC. The gene calls are TRBV6-1 and TRBJ2-7; TRBD2 matches 12 bases. Germline lookup yields CDR1 MNHNS and CDR2 SASEGT. This CDR3 has 17 amino acids. The J segment lost 2 bases and the V segment lost 8 bases, leaving 13 bases of the junction unmatched.

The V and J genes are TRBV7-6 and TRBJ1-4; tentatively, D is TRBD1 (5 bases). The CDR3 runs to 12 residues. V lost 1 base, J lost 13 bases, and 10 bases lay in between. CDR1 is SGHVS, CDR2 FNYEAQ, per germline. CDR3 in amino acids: CASSLEGVTLFF. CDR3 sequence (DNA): TGTGCCAGCAGCTTAGAAGGGGTTACACTGTTTTTT.

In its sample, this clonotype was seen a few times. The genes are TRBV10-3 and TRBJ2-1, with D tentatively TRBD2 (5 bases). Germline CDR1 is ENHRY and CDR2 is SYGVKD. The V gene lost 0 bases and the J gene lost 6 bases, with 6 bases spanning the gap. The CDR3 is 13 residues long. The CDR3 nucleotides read TGTGCCATCAGTGAGTCCCTAGCCAATGAGCAGTTCTTC. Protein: CAISESLANEQFF.

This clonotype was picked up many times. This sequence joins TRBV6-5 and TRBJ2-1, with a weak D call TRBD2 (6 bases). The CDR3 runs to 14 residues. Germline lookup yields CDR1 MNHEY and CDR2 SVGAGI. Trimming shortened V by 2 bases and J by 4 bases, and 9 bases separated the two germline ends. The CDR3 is CASSYPGVYNEQFF. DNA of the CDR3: TGTGCCAGCAGTTACCCGGGGGTATACAATGAGCAGTTCTTC.

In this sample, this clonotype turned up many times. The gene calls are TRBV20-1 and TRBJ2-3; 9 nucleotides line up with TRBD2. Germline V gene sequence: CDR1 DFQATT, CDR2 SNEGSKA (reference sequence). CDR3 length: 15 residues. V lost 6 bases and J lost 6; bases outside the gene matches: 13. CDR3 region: CSATSGSGGMDTQYF. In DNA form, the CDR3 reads TGCAGTGCGACGAGCGGGAGCGGGGGGATGGATACGCAGTATTTT.